These 28 T cell receptor beta chains were all obtained from the same sample, sequenced in a study of T cells in women clearing cervical HPV infection. TCRdb keeps only in-frame clones here, not all; method: immunoSEQ multiplex PCR. The table counts about 14,000 clones; approximately 7.1% lies in the top ten. The sequenced material came from blood buffy coat. The source is a woman aged 18 to 75 with a cervical HPV16 infection that either progressed to CIN3+ or cleared (not recorded which).

With regard to this clone: The CDR3 is cut off 3 residues early in the read; its end comes from the germline J gene. This sequence joins TRBV5-1 and TRBJ1-5, with D possibly TRBD1 on 5 matching bases. The CDR3 is made up of 15 amino acids. Trimming took off 2 bases at V and 2 bases at J, with 11 bases between the two ends. Germline-derived CDR1 and CDR2 are SGHRS and YFSETQ. The sequenced part of the CDR3 DNA is TGCGCCAGCAGCTTCGGGGGGTCTGGCAATCAGCCC. It is translated as CASSFGGSGNQP. The complete CDR3 sequence is CASSFGGSGNQPQHF.

Note on this clone: The read gets to within 3 residues of the CDR3 end, and the germline J gene fills in the rest. The chain is built from TRBV10-3 and TRBJ1-6; no reliable D call. CDR1 is ENHRY, CDR2 SYGVKD, per germline. This CDR3 is built from 12 residues. V was trimmed by 7 bases and J by 7 bases, leaving 8 bases between them. The CDR3 loop is CAIKSGNSPLHF. Incomplete CDR3 DNA: TGTGCCATCAAATCAGGAAATTCACCC.

A note on this clone: The CDR3 end falls 3 residues outside the read, so it is completed with the germline J gene. The J gene is TRBJ1-1, the V gene TRBV20-1, with D uncertain. This CDR3 region has 13 residues. Germline-derived CDR1 and CDR2 are DFQATT and SNEGSKA (reference sequence). The V gene lost 0 bases and the J gene lost 2 bases, with 7 bases spanning the gap. Incomplete CDR3 DNA: TGCAGTGCTAGAGATCGGGGAAACACTGAA. Its translation is CSARDRGNTE. The whole CDR3 protein is CSARDRGNTEAFF.

Regarding this clone: Read sequence stops 3 residues before the CDR3 end, and the germline J gene provides the missing end. V is TRBV4-2 and J is TRBJ2-2; 16 bases align to TRBD2. The CDR3 totals 18 residues. Losses at the gene ends were 4 bases for V and 7 bases for J; bases not matched to a gene: 9. Germline values: CDR1 LGHNA, CDR2 YNFKEQ. The CDR3 loop reads CASSRTGTSGGAFGELFF. The DNA read from the CDR3 is TGTGCCAGCAGCCGAACCGGGACTAGCGGGGGGGCCTTCGGGGAG.

Of note for this clone: The sequence runs out 3 residues before the end of the CDR3; the remainder is reconstructed from the germline J gene. The chain links TRBV18 to TRBJ1-2; D is possibly TRBD1 (5 bases). The CDR3 runs 13 residues. Trimming took 6 bases from V and 7 from J, leaving 15 bases between them. Germline CDR1 KGHSH, CDR2 LQKENI. The CDR3 reads CASSQGQSVGYTF. The CDR3 bases that were read are TGTGCCAGCTCTCAGGGCCAATCAGTTGGC.

A remark on this clone: The read comes to an end 3 residues before the CDR3 does, leaving the germline J gene to fill in the end. The chain carries TRBV20-1 and TRBJ2-1; TRBD1 matches 11 bases. The CDR3 is 17 amino acids. Germline lookup yields CDR1 DFQATT and CDR2 SNEGSKA (reference sequence). V shed 0 bases, J shed 6 bases, and the junction held 10 bases outside the gene matches. CDR3 protein: CSARDYGTGTGGNEQFF. Incomplete CDR3 DNA: TGCAGTGCTAGAGATTACGGGACCGGGACAGGGGGCAATGAG.

Points on this clone: Read sequence stops 3 residues before the CDR3 end, and the germline J gene provides the missing end. The rearrangement links TRBV20-1 to TRBJ2-3; D is unresolved. V lost 4 bases and J lost 3, with 5 bases in between. This CDR3 is 11 amino acids long. Germline CDR1 and CDR2: DFQATT and SNEGSKA (reference sequence). CDR3 residues: CSAITTDTQYF. Partial CDR3 DNA: TGCAGTGCTATCACAACAGATACG.

Comments on this clone: The read halts 3 residues ahead of the CDR3 end, with the missing end drawn from the germline J gene. V usage is TRBV28 and J usage is TRBJ1-5, with D possibly being TRBD1 (5 bases). The CDR3 runs 18 residues. The ends were cut back, 7 bases at V and 0 bases at J, with 22 bases in the middle. The germline V gene has CDR1 MDHEN and CDR2 SYDVKM. The sequenced part of the CDR3 DNA is TGTGCCAGCACCTCTGGGGGGATGACTTCCATTAGCAATCAGCCC. Translation: CASTSGGMTSISNQP. The CDR3 in full is CASTSGGMTSISNQPQHF.

Points on this clone: Coverage ceases 3 residues before the CDR3 finishes, and the germline J gene fills in the end. The chain couples TRBV18 to TRBJ1-4; 10 bases line up with TRBD1. In germline, CDR1 is KGHSH, CDR2 LQKENI. This CDR3 is built from 16 residues. J gave up 2 bases and V 3 bases, and 3 bases lay outside the gene matches. This CDR3 reads CASSPDRGRTNEKLFF. CDR3 DNA (partial): TGTGCCAGCTCACCCGACAGGGGGCGCACTAATGAAAAA.

To note about this clone: The sequence runs out 3 residues before the end of the CDR3; the remainder is reconstructed from the germline J gene. The V call is TRBV6-2 or TRBV6-3, the J call TRBJ2-3; D might be TRBD1 (6 bases). The V gene's germline CDR1 is MNHEY and CDR2 SVGEGT. This CDR3 comprises 14 residues. The CDR3 sequence is CASSAGTRTQPQYF. The sequenced CDR3 bases are TGTGCCAGCAGCGCCGGGACACGGACTCAGCCG.

In the case of this clone: The read ends 3 residues early relative to the CDR3; the germline J gene fills the gap. The chain carries TRBV6-2 or TRBV6-3 and TRBJ1-2, with D perhaps TRBD1 (5 bases). Germline V lookup: CDR1 MNHEY, CDR2 SVGEGT. The CDR3 consists of 15 residues. V lost 6 bases to trimming and J lost 5 bases, with 19 bases between them. CDR3 residues: CASRSGRGVRYGYTF. CDR3 bases read: TGTGCCAGCAGATCAGGAAGGGGCGTTCGGTATGGC.

CDR3 sequence reads: CASSPAMTGEGETAFF. Partial CDR3 DNA: TGTGCCAGCTCACCAGCGATGACAGGGGAGGGAGAGACC. V gene TRBV18 combines with J gene TRBJ1-1; 8 nucleotides agree with TRBD1. The read ends 3 residues early relative to the CDR3; the germline J gene fills the gap. The V gene's germline CDR1 is KGHSH and CDR2 LQKENI. The CDR3 has 16 residues.

A note on this clone: The read ends 3 residues shy of where the CDR3 ends; the end is completed using the germline J gene. J is TRBJ2-2 and V is TRBV13; TRBD2 agrees at 9 bases. V gave up 2 bases and J gave up 1 base; unmatched junction bases: 2. The CDR3 covers 16 residues. Per the germline V gene, CDR1 is PRHDT and CDR2 is FYEKMQ (reference sequence). The CDR3 DNA, read in part, is TGTGCCAGCAGCTTAACACTAGCGGGGAACACCGGGGAG. Its translation is CASSLTLAGNTGE. The full-length CDR3 reads as CASSLTLAGNTGELFF. Full variable domain (outside the CDR3, taken from reference TRBV13 and TRBJ2-2): AAGVIQSPRHLIKEKRETATLKCYPIPRHDTVYWYQQGPGQDPQFLISFYEKMQSDKGSIPDRFSAQQFSDYHSELNMSSLELGDSALYFCASSLTLAGNTGELFFGEGSRLTVL.

Note on this clone: Read data end 3 residues before the CDR3 end; the end is taken from the germline J gene. The J gene is TRBJ1-1, the V gene TRBV9; the D gene is possibly TRBD1 (5 bases). The germline V gene encodes CDR1 SGDLS and CDR2 YYNGEE. CDR3 length: 15 amino acids. V was clipped by 4 bases and J by 6 bases, with 19 bases between them. CDR3 bases read: TGTGCCAGCAGCCTCAGAGGTGGGGCAGGGTCTGAA. This translates into CASSLRGGAGSE. The CDR3 in its entirety is CASSLRGGAGSEAFF.

Details on this clone: The missing CDR3 end, 3 residues past where the read stops, is filled in from the germline J gene. The J gene is TRBJ2-2, the V gene TRBV7-9, with a tentative D call TRBD1 (6 bases). With 7 bases removed from V and 5 bases from J, the gap between germline ends came to 17 bases. This CDR3 region has 15 residues. Germline CDR1 reads SEHNR; CDR2 reads FQNEAQ (reference sequence). CDR3 loop: CASTRETGGTGELFF. Incomplete CDR3 DNA: TGTGCCAGCACTCGTGAGACAGGAGGTACCGGGGAG.

This clone is classed as medium-sized by frequency. The covered CDR3 bases are TGTGCCAGCAGCTTGGATTCCACTATAGCCAAAAACATT. Protein sequence: CASSLDSTIAKNI. The CDR3 reads in full as CASSLDSTIAKNIQYF. The chain has TRBV5-4 and TRBJ2-4; unclear D gene. The DNA ends 3 residues before the CDR3 does, and the rest of the CDR3 is filled in from the germline J gene. Trimming took off 0 bases at V and 0 bases at J, with 10 bases between the two ends. This CDR3 spans 16 amino acids. Germline values: CDR1 SGHNT, CDR2 YYREEE (reference sequence). Based on the CDR3 plus reference TRBV5-4 and TRBJ2-4, the full variable domain is ETGVTQSPTHLIKTRGQQVTLRCSSQSGHNTVSWYQQALGQGPQFIFQYYREEENGRGNFPPRFSGLQFPNYSSELNVNALELDDSALYLCASSLDSTIAKNIQYFGAGTRLSVL.

Details on this clone: The CDR3 extends 3 residues past the end of the read, so its final part is completed from the germline J gene. The V gene is TRBV15, the J gene TRBJ2-1; D unresolved. The CDR3 consists of 16 residues. Germline assignment: CDR1 LNHNV and CDR2 YYDKDF (reference sequence). V lost 0 bases to trimming and J lost 4 bases, with 13 bases between them. CDR3 DNA (partial): TGTGCCACCAGCAGAGATGGCATTAGCAGATACAATGAG. Its translation is CATSRDGISRYNE. The whole CDR3 is CATSRDGISRYNEQFF.

To note about this clone: The read terminates 3 residues before the CDR3 end, so the remaining end is supplied by the germline J gene. V gene TRBV5-1 combines with J gene TRBJ2-1; D possibly corresponds to TRBD2 (5 bases). The CDR3 runs 15 residues. CDR1 is SGHRS, CDR2 YFSETQ, per germline. Trimming removed 0 bases from V and 4 bases from J, with 11 bases in between. CDR3 sequence: CASSLALASYNEQFF. The DNA read from the CDR3 is TGCGCCAGCAGCTTGGCCTTAGCGTCATACAATGAG.

For this clone: The read ends 3 residues shy of where the CDR3 ends; the end is completed using the germline J gene. The rearrangement links TRBV2 to TRBJ2-4; D unresolved. The CDR3 consists of 16 residues. Between the trimmed V and J ends, which lost 5 bases and 3 bases, there was a span of 17 bases. Germline V lookup: CDR1 SNHLY, CDR2 FYNNEI. The CDR3 bases that were read are TGTGCCAGCAGTAAAGGGTCCCAGCCAGGCAAAAACATT. As protein: CASSKGSQPGKNI. The full CDR3 reads CASSKGSQPGKNIQYF.

Worth noting for this clone: From the germline J gene comes the end of the CDR3, since the read stops 3 residues before it. This chain joins TRBV2 and TRBJ1-2, with a weak D call TRBD1 (6 bases). This CDR3 is built from 11 residues. CDR1 is SNHLY, CDR2 FYNNEI, per germline. Incomplete CDR3 DNA: TGTGCCAGCAATACAGGGCCCGGC. Amino acids: CASNTGPG. The CDR3, in full, reads CASNTGPGYTF.

On this clone itself: The DNA ends 3 residues before the CDR3 does, and the rest of the CDR3 is filled in from the germline J gene. The rearrangement links TRBV6-1 to TRBJ2-2; 8 nucleotides align to TRBD1. CDR3 length equals 15 residues. Looked up from germline, CDR1 is MNHNS and CDR2 is SASEGT. The CDR3 bases that were read are TGTGCCAGCAGTGCCGGACAGGGCATTAATGAAAAG. It translates to CASSAGQGINEK. The whole CDR3 protein reads CASSAGQGINEKLFF.

Notes on this clone: The read ends 3 residues early relative to the CDR3; the germline J gene fills the gap. This chain connects TRBV19 to TRBJ1-2; D is ambiguous. CDR1 and CDR2 from the germline V gene are LNHDA and SQIVND (reference sequence). The CDR3 covers 14 residues. The covered CDR3 bases are TGTGCCAGTAGTATCGCCCTCATCACAGATACC. It is translated as CASSIALITDT. The full-length CDR3 reads as CASSIALITDTYTF.

On this clone: From the germline J gene comes the end of the CDR3, since the read stops 3 residues before it. This chain joins TRBV7-6 and TRBJ2-2; D is possibly TRBD2 (6 bases). This CDR3 contains 15 residues. Per the germline V gene, CDR1 is SGHVS and CDR2 is FNYEAQ. Incomplete CDR3 DNA: TGTGCCAGCAGCTTATTGGGGGGAACGAATGAAAAG. Its translation: CASSLLGGTNEK. The complete CDR3 protein is CASSLLGGTNEKLFF.

As to this clone: The sequence runs out 3 residues before the end of the CDR3; the remainder is reconstructed from the germline J gene. The chain couples TRBV12-3 or TRBV12-4 to TRBJ2-6; TRBD2 matches at 8 bases. V was clipped by 6 bases and J by 0 bases; unmatched bases: 7. The CDR3 runs to 17 residues. The sequenced CDR3 bases are TGTGCCAGCAGGGTCGCGGGGGGCCACTCTGGGGCCAACGTC. It encodes CASRVAGGHSGANV. The full CDR3 is CASRVAGGHSGANVLTF.

As to this clone: The read terminates 3 residues before the CDR3 end, so the remaining end is supplied by the germline J gene. The gene calls are TRBV6-4 and TRBJ2-3; 16 bases line up with TRBD2. This CDR3 region has 17 residues. CDR1 and CDR2 from the germline V gene are MRHNA and SNTAGT. After removal of 2 bases from V and 4 bases from J, the junction contained 3 bases not matched to a gene. Incomplete CDR3 DNA: TGTGCCAGCAGTGACGGGACTAGCGGGGGGGGCGCAGATACG. Translating it yields CASSDGTSGGGADT. The entire CDR3 reads CASSDGTSGGGADTQYF.

Details on this clone: The CDR3 end is not reached by the read, which stops 3 residues before it; the germline J gene fills it in. The V call is TRBV6-2 or TRBV6-3, the J call TRBJ2-1; 9 positions match TRBD2. V lost 7 bases and J lost 9; bases outside the gene matches: 13. This CDR3 is built from 15 residues. Germline V gene lookup returns CDR1 MNHEY and CDR2 SVGEGT. The sequenced part of the CDR3 DNA is TGTGCCAGCATTCAGGCGGGAGGGCCTAGGAGTGAG. Translation gives CASIQAGGPRSE. In full, the CDR3 reads CASIQAGGPRSEQFF.

Incomplete CDR3 DNA: TGTGCCACCCTACTAAAACTCCCAGCTAACTATGGC. Protein: CATLLKLPANYG. The whole CDR3 sequence reads CATLLKLPANYGYTF. The V gene is TRBV5-8, the J gene TRBJ1-2, with D hard to call. The read stops 3 residues short of the end of the CDR3; the missing end is completed from the germline J gene. The germline V gene encodes CDR1 SGHTS and CDR2 YDEGEE. Trimming pared 9 bases from V and 0 bases from J, leaving 18 bases between. The CDR3 covers 15 residues.

As to this clone: The observed sequence ends 3 residues before the CDR3 terminus, with the missing tail filled in from the germline J gene. The chain joins TRBV5-1 to TRBJ1-2; 12 bases line up with TRBD1. The CDR3 has 15 residues. CDR1 and CDR2 from the germline V gene are SGHRS and YFSETQ. The CDR3 sequence: CASTPGTGGSVGYTF. The CDR3 DNA, read in part, is TGCGCCAGCACCCCAGGGACAGGGGGCAGCGTCGGC.